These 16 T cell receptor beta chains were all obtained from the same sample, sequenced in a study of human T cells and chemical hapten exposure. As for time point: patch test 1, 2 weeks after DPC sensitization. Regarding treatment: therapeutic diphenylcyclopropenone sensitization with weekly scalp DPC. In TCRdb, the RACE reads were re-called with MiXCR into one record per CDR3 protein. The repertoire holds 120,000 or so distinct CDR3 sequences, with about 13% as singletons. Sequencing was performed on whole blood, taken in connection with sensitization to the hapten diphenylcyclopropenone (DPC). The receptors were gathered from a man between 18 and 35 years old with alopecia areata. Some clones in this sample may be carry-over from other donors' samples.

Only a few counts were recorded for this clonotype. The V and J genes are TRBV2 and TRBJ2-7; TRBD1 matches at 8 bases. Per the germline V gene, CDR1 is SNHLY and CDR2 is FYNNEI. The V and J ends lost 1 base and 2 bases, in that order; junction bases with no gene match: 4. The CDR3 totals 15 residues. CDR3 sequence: CASSEGTGPAYEQYF. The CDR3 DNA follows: TGTGCCAGCAGTGAAGGGACAGGGCCAGCCTACGAGCAGTACTTC. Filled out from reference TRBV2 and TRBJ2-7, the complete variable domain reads EPEVTQTPSHQVTQMGQEVILRCVPISNHLYFYWYRQILGQKVEFLVSFYNNEISEKSEIFDDQFSVERPDGSNFTLKIRSTKLEDSAMYFCASSEGTGPAYEQYFGPGTRLTVT.

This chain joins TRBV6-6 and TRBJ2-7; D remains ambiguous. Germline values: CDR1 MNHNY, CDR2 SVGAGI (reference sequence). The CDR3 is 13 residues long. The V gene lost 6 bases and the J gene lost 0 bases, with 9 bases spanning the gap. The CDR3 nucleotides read TGTGCCAGCAGGAAGATGTTCTCCTACGAGCAGTACGTC. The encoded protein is CASRKMFSYEQYV.

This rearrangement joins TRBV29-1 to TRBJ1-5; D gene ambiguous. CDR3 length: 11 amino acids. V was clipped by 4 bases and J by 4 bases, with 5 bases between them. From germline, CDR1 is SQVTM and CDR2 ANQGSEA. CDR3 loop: CSVGENQPQHF. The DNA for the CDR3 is TGCAGCGTTGGAGAAAATCAGCCCCAGCATTTT.

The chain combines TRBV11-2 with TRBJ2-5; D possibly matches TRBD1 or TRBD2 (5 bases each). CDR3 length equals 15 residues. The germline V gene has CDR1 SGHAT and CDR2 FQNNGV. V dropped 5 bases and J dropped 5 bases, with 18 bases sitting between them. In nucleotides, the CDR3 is TGTGCCAGCAGCCTACAGAGGGGTTTGGTTGAGACCCAGTACTTC. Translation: CASSLQRGLVETQYF.

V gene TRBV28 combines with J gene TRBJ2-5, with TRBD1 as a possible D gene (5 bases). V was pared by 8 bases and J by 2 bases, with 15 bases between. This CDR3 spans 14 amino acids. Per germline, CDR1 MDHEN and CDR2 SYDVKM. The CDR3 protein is CASRGAATQETQYF. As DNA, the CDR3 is TGTGCCAGCCGTGGGGCAGCAACGCAAGAGACCCAGTACTTC.

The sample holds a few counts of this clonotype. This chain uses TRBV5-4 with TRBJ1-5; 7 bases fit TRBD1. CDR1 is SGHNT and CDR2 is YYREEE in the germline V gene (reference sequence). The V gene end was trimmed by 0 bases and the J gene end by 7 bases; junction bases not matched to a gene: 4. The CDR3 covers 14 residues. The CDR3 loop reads CASSLGQGGQPQHF. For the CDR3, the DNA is TGTGCCAGCAGCTTGGGACAGGGAGGCCAGCCCCAGCATTTT.

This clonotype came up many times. This chain's CDR3 is CASSAGTHQAQETQYF. Written as DNA, the CDR3 is TGTGCCAGCAGCGCGGGGACACATCAAGCTCAAGAGACCCAGTACTTC. This chain joins TRBV11-2 and TRBJ2-5, with D tentatively TRBD1 or TRBD2 (6 bases each). The ends were cut back, 5 bases at V and 2 bases at J, with 18 bases in the middle. The germline gives CDR1 SGHAT, CDR2 FQNNGV. This CDR3 comprises 16 residues.

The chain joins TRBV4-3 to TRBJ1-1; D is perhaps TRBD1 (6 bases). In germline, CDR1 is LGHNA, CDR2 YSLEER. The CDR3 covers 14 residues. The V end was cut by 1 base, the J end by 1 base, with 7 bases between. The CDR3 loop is CASSQGTANTEAFF. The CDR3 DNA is TGCGCCAGCAGCCAAGGGACAGCGAACACTGAAGCTTTCTTT.

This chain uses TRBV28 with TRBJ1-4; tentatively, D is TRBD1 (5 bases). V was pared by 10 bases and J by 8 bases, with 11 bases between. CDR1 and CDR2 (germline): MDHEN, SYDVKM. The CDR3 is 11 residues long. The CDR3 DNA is TGTGCCACAGGGACCGACGAAAAACTGTTTTTT. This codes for CATGTDEKLFF.

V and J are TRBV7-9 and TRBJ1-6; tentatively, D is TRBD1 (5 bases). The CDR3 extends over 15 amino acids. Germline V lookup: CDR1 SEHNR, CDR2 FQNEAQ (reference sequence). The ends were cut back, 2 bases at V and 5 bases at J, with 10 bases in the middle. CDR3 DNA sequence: TGTGCCAGCAGCTTATCCGGGGGTAATAATTCACCCCTCCACTTT. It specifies CASSLSGGNNSPLHF.

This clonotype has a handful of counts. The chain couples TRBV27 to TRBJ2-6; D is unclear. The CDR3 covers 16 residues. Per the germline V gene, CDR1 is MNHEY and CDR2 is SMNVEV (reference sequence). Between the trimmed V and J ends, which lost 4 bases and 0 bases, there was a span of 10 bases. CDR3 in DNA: TGTGCCAGCAGTTCCTCTTCAGTCTCTGGGGCCAACGTCCTGACTTTC. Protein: CASSSSSVSGANVLTF.

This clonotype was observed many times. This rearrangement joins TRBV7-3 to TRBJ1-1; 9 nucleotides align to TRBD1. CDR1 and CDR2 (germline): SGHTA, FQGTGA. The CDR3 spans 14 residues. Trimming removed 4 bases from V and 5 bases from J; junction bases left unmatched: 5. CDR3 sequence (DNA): TGTGCCAGCAGCTCGGACAGGGGAGATACTGAAGCTTTCTTT. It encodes CASSSDRGDTEAFF.

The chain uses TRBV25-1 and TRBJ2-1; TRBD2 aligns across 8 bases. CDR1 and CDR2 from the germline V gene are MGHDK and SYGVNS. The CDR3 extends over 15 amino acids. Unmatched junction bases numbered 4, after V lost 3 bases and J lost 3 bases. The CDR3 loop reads CASSERGAVYNEQFF. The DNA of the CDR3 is TGTGCCAGCAGTGAGCGGGGGGCTGTCTACAATGAGCAGTTCTTC.

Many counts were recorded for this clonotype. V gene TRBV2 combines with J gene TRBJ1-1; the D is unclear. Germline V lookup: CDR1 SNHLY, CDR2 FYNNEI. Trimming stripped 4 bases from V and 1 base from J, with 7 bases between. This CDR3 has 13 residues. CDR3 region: CASSVGENTEAFF. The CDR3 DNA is TGTGCCAGCAGTGTTGGGGAGAACACTGAAGCTTTCTTT.

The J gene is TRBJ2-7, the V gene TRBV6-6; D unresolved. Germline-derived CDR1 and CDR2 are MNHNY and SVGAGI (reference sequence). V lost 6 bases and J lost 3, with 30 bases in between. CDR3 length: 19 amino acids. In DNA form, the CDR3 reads TGTGCCAGCAGGCGCGGCCCGGCGGCGGTGCTCGGACCCCACTACGAGCAGTACTTC. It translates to CASRRGPAAVLGPHYEQYF.

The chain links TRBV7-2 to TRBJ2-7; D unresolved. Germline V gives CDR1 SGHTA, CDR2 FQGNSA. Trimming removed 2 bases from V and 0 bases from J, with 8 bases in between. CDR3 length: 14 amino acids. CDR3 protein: CASSLTHGSYEQYF. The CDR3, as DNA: TGTGCCAGCAGCTTAACTCACGGCTCCTACGAGCAGTACTTC.